Below are 21 T cell receptor beta chains sequenced from a single sample in a study of cytomegalovirus exposure and HLA in healthy donors. The PCR had 60 Vbeta and 13 Jbeta primers. TCRdb's table, derived via immunoSEQ multiplex PCR, lists solely in-frame clones and lacks some. Of approximately 170,000 clones in the sample, approximately 81% were seen once. The sample consisted of PBMCs. Every receptor here comes from a male donor in good health and CMV-seronegative.

This rearrangement joins TRBV27 to TRBJ1-6; a weak D match, TRBD1 (5 bases). CDR3 length: 15 amino acids. V dropped 6 bases and J dropped 7 bases, with 16 bases sitting between them. CDR1 MNHEY and CDR2 SMNVEV come from the germline V gene (reference sequence). CDR3 sequence: CASSRNRQRNSPLHF. The CDR3 DNA sequence: TGTGCCAGCAGCCGAAACCGACAGCGAAATTCACCCCTCCACTTT.

The genes are TRBV4-2 and TRBJ2-3, with a possible D match to TRBD2 (6 bases). Looked up from germline, CDR1 is LGHNA and CDR2 is YNFKEQ. Trimming left V 7 bases short and J 1 base short, with 21 bases between. The CDR3 is 17 residues long. Here the CDR3 reads CASTPGGAPSGTDTQYF. CDR3 coding DNA: TGTGCCAGCACCCCTGGCGGGGCCCCTTCGGGCACAGATACGCAGTATTTT.

V gene TRBV7-9 combines with J gene TRBJ2-7, with D perhaps TRBD2 (5 bases). The CDR3 length is 15 residues. V gave up 2 bases and J gave up 0 bases, with 11 bases separating them. CDR1 SEHNR and CDR2 FQNEAQ come from the germline V gene (reference sequence). This chain's CDR3 is CASSLSLVSSYEQYF. The CDR3 DNA sequence: TGTGCCAGCAGCTTATCACTAGTTAGCTCCTACGAGCAGTACTTC.

V is TRBV7-2 and J is TRBJ1-1; D not certain. Germline CDR1 is SGHTA and CDR2 is FQGNSA. CDR3 length: 15 amino acids. V dropped 4 bases and J dropped 1 base, with 13 bases sitting between them. For the CDR3, the DNA is TGTGCCAGCAGCTCGGAGGGTACGACGAACACTGAAGCTTTCTTT. Its translation: CASSSEGTTNTEAFF.

The chain joins TRBV6-4 to TRBJ2-1; 7 bases are shared with TRBD1. There are 13 residues in the CDR3. Trimming took 2 bases from V and 9 from J; bases not matched to a gene: 4. Germline V CDR1 and CDR2: MRHNA, SNTAGT. The CDR3 coding sequence is TGTGCCAGCAGTGACGCACAGGGGTTTGAGCAGTTCTTC. Translation gives CASSDAQGFEQFF.

Written as DNA, the CDR3 is TGTGCCAGCAGCTTAGGGGGGGGTATAGGACGGCATGGCTACACCTTC. Translated: CASSLGGGIGRHGYTF. The chain carries TRBV7-9 and TRBJ1-2, with D perhaps matching TRBD1 (5 bases). The CDR3 is made up of 16 amino acids. Between the trimmed V and J ends, which lost 1 base and 6 bases, there was a span of 18 bases. Germline V CDR1 and CDR2: SEHNR, FQNEAQ (reference sequence).

The chain couples TRBV6-4 to TRBJ1-1, with 7 nucleotides matching TRBD1. The V segment lost 5 bases and the J segment 11 bases; nucleotides outside the gene matches: 11. The CDR3 is made up of 13 amino acids. Germline V lookup: CDR1 MRHNA, CDR2 SNTAGT. CDR3 loop: CASSPTGVGEAFF. The CDR3 DNA is TGTGCCAGCAGTCCAACAGGGGTTGGGGAGGCTTTCTTT.

The V and J genes are TRBV6-6 and TRBJ2-1; D not certain. This CDR3 spans 12 amino acids. V was clipped by 5 bases and J by 1 base, with 3 bases between them. Germline V gene lookup returns CDR1 MNHNY and CDR2 SVGAGI (reference sequence). CDR3 bases: TGTGCCAGCAGTCAATCCTACAATGAGCAGTTCTTC. Translated: CASSQSYNEQFF.

The rearrangement joins TRBV9 to TRBJ1-3; no reliable D call. This CDR3 has 16 amino acids. From germline, CDR1 is SGDLS and CDR2 YYNGEE. The V end was cut by 0 bases, the J end by 5 bases, with 15 bases between. The CDR3 DNA is TGTGCCAGCAGCGTAGATTTCGGGAGGACCCGAAACACCATATATTTT. Translating gives CASSVDFGRTRNTIYF.

This clone showed up just a few times. The chain couples TRBV4-1 to TRBJ2-1; D is possibly TRBD2 (6 bases). The V gene lost 2 bases and the J gene lost 0 bases, with 14 bases spanning the gap. The V gene's germline CDR1 is MGHRA and CDR2 YSYEKL. The CDR3 extends over 17 amino acids. The CDR3 DNA reads as TGCGCCAGCAGCCAAACCCGGGACGGGAGCTCCTACAATGAGCAGTTCTTC. It translates to CASSQTRDGSSYNEQFF.

This rearrangement joins TRBV18 to TRBJ2-7, with 9 bases fitting TRBD2. Trimming cost V 3 bases and J 7 bases; bases outside gene matches: 7. CDR1 and CDR2 (germline): KGHSH, LQKENI. This CDR3 comprises 14 residues. The CDR3 reads CASSPSAGGREQYF. The DNA of the CDR3 is TGTGCCAGCTCACCGTCGGCGGGAGGGCGTGAGCAGTACTTC.

This chain links TRBV5-4 with TRBJ2-7; TRBD1 agrees at 9 bases. The junction had 12 bases not matched to a gene; V was cut back by 0 bases and J by 5 bases. This CDR3 contains 17 residues. The germline gives CDR1 SGHNT, CDR2 YYREEE (reference sequence). CDR3 sequence: CASSLGGSGTGINEQYF. The CDR3 DNA sequence: TGTGCCAGCAGCTTGGGGGGGTCTGGGACAGGGATCAACGAGCAGTACTTC. The whole variable domain, filled in from reference TRBV5-4 and TRBJ2-7, reads ETGVTQSPTHLIKTRGQQVTLRCSSQSGHNTVSWYQQALGQGPQFIFQYYREEENGRGNFPPRFSGLQFPNYSSELNVNALELDDSALYLCASSLGGSGTGINEQYFGPGTRLTVT.

This clone was detected a few times. The V and J genes are TRBV15 and TRBJ1-2; TRBD1 agrees at 7 bases. Germline V gives CDR1 LNHNV, CDR2 YYDKDF (reference sequence). V gave up 5 bases and J gave up 0 bases; unmatched junction bases: 6. This CDR3 comprises 15 residues. The CDR3 nucleotides are TGTGCCACCAGCCGCCGGGACAGCCCTAACTATGGCTACACCTTC. It specifies CATSRRDSPNYGYTF.

The chain couples TRBV15 to TRBJ2-3; 8 bases line up with TRBD1. The CDR3 totals 12 residues. The J segment lost 10 bases and the V segment lost 6 bases, leaving 6 bases of the junction unmatched. Germline CDR1 LNHNV, CDR2 YYDKDF (reference sequence). CDR3 DNA sequence: TGTGCCACCAGTCCGGGACAGGCAGCGCAGTATTTT. This gives the protein CATSPGQAAQYF.

This chain uses TRBV30 with TRBJ2-2; 7 nucleotides align to TRBD1. Germline V gene data show CDR1 as GTSNPN and CDR2 as SVGIG (reference sequence). CDR3 length equals 13 residues. V trimming: 2 bases; J trimming: 8 bases; junction bases outside the gene matches: 5. The chain's CDR3 is CAWSTGVVGELFF. CDR3 nucleotides: TGTGCCTGGAGTACAGGGGTTGTAGGGGAGCTGTTTTTT.

CDR3 bases: TGCGCCAGCAGTCAATCGTCATTTGGGGGCAGCCCCGGCGATGAGCAGTTCTTC. Its protein product is CASSQSSFGGSPGDEQFF. The chain uses TRBV23-1 and TRBJ2-1; possibly TRBD1 for D (6 bases). TRBV23-1 is an open reading frame whose function is uncertain. The CDR3 is 18 residues long. Trimming removed 0 bases at V and 8 bases at J, with 23 bases between.

This clone appeared once. The V gene is TRBV10-1, the J gene TRBJ2-1; a possible D gene is TRBD1 (5 bases). Germline CDR1 reads WNHNN; CDR2 reads SYGVQD (reference sequence). The CDR3 consists of 15 residues. Trimming took 0 bases from V and 6 from J, leaving 12 bases between them. CDR3 nucleotide sequence: TGCGCCAGCAGTGAGTCGCTGATGGGGCCCAATGAGCAGTTCTTC. Protein: CASSESLMGPNEQFF.

This chain links TRBV6-4 with TRBJ1-4, with a tentative D call TRBD1 (5 bases). The CDR3 consists of 15 residues. V was shortened by 0 bases and J by 7 bases, with 12 bases between the two germline ends. Germline CDR1 MRHNA, CDR2 SNTAGT. The DNA for the CDR3 is TGTGCCAGCAGTGACTCCGGGGGGAGAGGTGAAAAACTGTTTTTT. This translates into CASSDSGGRGEKLFF.

The rearrangement joins TRBV13 to TRBJ1-4; D is ambiguous. Trimming left V 4 bases short and J 7 bases short, with 19 bases between. The CDR3 totals 16 residues. Germline CDR1 reads PRHDT; CDR2 reads FYEKMQ (reference sequence). The CDR3 is CASSSRGSQRGEKLFF. DNA of the CDR3: TGTGCCAGCAGCTCCCGAGGGTCCCAACGGGGTGAAAAACTGTTTTTT.

This clone was seen once. V and J are TRBV5-4 and TRBJ1-4, with a tentative D call TRBD1 (5 bases). Germline assignment: CDR1 SGHNT and CDR2 YYREEE (reference sequence). The CDR3 is 16 residues long. The germline V and J ends were trimmed by 4 bases and 4 bases, with 17 bases remaining between them. The CDR3 DNA reads TGTGCCAGCAGCCGCGGGGCAGGCATCAATAATGAAAAACTGTTTTTT. This codes for CASSRGAGINNEKLFF.

Details on this clone: Other DNA sequences within the sample encode an identical CDR3. The V gene is TRBV29-1, the J gene TRBJ2-1; 11 nucleotides line up with TRBD2. This CDR3 is built from 13 residues. The trim removed 7 bases at V and 9 bases at J, leaving 8 bases unmatched. CDR1 is SQVTM, CDR2 ANQGSEA, per germline. CDR3 residues: CSAVAGGPFEQFF. CDR3 DNA: TGCAGCGCCGTAGCGGGAGGGCCCTTTGAGCAGTTCTTC.